The present entry profiles one T cell receptor beta chain with its context. Its target is not known. Germline V CDR1 and CDR2: KGHSH, LQKENI. CDR3 length equals 15 residues. V was clipped by 3 bases and J by 1 base, with 12 bases between them. The source of the sample is a study of cytomegalovirus exposure and HLA in healthy donors. Broader study findings: Analysis was performed later, and it showed HLA-associated TCR beta chains to be more clonally expanded than equally common others.

Primers for the PCR totalled 60 Vbeta and 13 Jbeta. TCRdb keeps only in-frame clones here, not all; method: immunoSEQ multiplex PCR. The sample has around 67,000 clones, roughly 68% seen once. Sequencing was done on a sample of PBMCs. The chain is built from TRBV18 and TRBJ1-2, with a tentative D call TRBD1 (6 bases). This receptor was identified in a woman in her 50s in good health and CMV-seronegative. CDR3 coding DNA: TGTGCCAGCTCACCGGACTGGGGGCGTAACTATGGCTACACCTTC. This gives the protein CASSPDWGRNYGYTF.